What follows are 7 T cell receptor beta chains derived from one specimen sequenced in a study of blood T cell repertoires in COVID-19 (dated by TCRdb to about 2020). The library was generated by the immunoSEQ multiplex PCR assay. TCRdb took this table from immuneACCESS and kept in-frame rearrangements with V and J called. Such tables lack part of the clones; where checked against another copy, unresolved V genes explain under half of the gap, and the rest is unexplained. This sample has over 200,000 clones in its table, and 84% of those were observed once. Jointly, the top ten make up approximately 2% of the sample. The sequenced sample consisted of peripheral blood. All receptors derive from a man between 40 and 49 years old who had recovered from COVID-19.

The V call is TRBV18, the J call TRBJ2-3; D ambiguous. This CDR3 has 15 amino acids. Germline-derived CDR1 and CDR2 are KGHSH and LQKENI. The V gene lost 0 bases and the J gene lost 2 bases, with 9 bases spanning the gap. The DNA for the CDR3 is TGTGCCAGCTCACCACCATCCCAGATCACAGATACGCAGTATTTT. This codes for CASSPPSQITDTQYF. Supplemented by reference TRBV18 and TRBJ2-3, the full variable domain reads NAGVMQNPRHLVRRRGQEARLRCSPMKGHSHVYWYRQLPEEGLKFMVYLQKENIIDESGMPKERFSAEFPKEGPSILRIQQVVRGDSAAYFCASSPPSQITDTQYFGPGTRLTVL.

This rearrangement joins TRBV10-3 to TRBJ1-6; D might be TRBD1 (5 bases). Germline CDR1 is ENHRY and CDR2 is SYGVKD. CDR3 length equals 13 residues. V was trimmed by 3 bases and J by 8 bases, leaving 8 bases between them. Written as DNA, the CDR3 is TGTGCCATCAGTGACAGGGCTGATTCACCCCTCCACTTT. Its protein is CAISDRADSPLHF.

As regards this clone: Other DNA sequences in this sample translate to the same CDR3. The chain combines TRBV30 with TRBJ2-1, with TRBD2 matching over 10 bases. Germline trimming cut 0 bases from V and 4 bases from J; bases unmatched to any gene: 6. CDR1 GTSNPN and CDR2 SVGIG come from the germline V gene (reference sequence). The CDR3 sequence is 16 residues long. CDR3: CAWSVPRTSGYNEQFF. The CDR3 bases are TGTGCCTGGAGTGTACCCAGGACTAGCGGTTACAATGAGCAGTTCTTC.

This clone was observed a single time. The J gene is TRBJ2-2, the V gene TRBV9, with a weak D call TRBD2 (6 bases). V was clipped by 0 bases and J by 5 bases, with 14 bases between them. This CDR3 spans 16 amino acids. Germline CDR1 SGDLS, CDR2 YYNGEE. CDR3 in amino acids: CASSVDGGGGTGELFF. In DNA, the CDR3 is TGTGCCAGCAGCGTAGATGGGGGAGGCGGTACCGGGGAGCTGTTTTTT.

V usage is TRBV13 and J usage is TRBJ2-7; 8 bases line up with TRBD1. The V and J ends lost 4 bases and 6 bases, in that order; junction bases with no gene match: 2. The CDR3 is 12 amino acids. Germline V lookup: CDR1 PRHDT, CDR2 FYEKMQ (reference sequence). DNA for the CDR3: TGTGCCAGCAGCTATACAGGGGGCGAGCAGTACTTC. Amino acid sequence: CASSYTGGEQYF. Variable domain in full (rest from reference TRBV13 and TRBJ2-7): AAGVIQSPRHLIKEKRETATLKCYPIPRHDTVYWYQQGPGQDPQFLISFYEKMQSDKGSIPDRFSAQQFSDYHSELNMSSLELGDSALYFCASSYTGGEQYFGPGTRLTVT.

The chain recombines TRBV19 with TRBJ1-5; D is perhaps TRBD1 (6 bases). Germline assignment: CDR1 LNHDA and CDR2 SQIVND (reference sequence). The CDR3 sequence is 16 residues long. Trimming stripped 4 bases from V and 2 bases from J, with 15 bases between. The CDR3 DNA reads TGTGCCAGTAGTACCTACCACAGGGCTGGCAATCAGCCCCAGCATTTT. This sequence encodes CASSTYHRAGNQPQHF.

J is TRBJ1-3 and V is TRBV5-1; D gene uncertain. From germline, CDR1 is SGHRS and CDR2 YFSETQ. The CDR3 consists of 14 residues. V lost 4 bases, J lost 5 bases, and 13 bases lay in between. CDR3 loop: CASSPATRRNTIYF. The CDR3 bases are TGCGCCAGCAGCCCTGCGACAAGACGAAACACCATATATTTT.